This T cell receptor (beta chain) emerged from a study of blood T cell repertoires in COVID-19 (dated by TCRdb to about 2020). With regard to the full study: The collaborator samples originated in the United States, Italy and Spain and spanned the acute and convalescent phases of COVID-19. The material from the prospective study consisted of cDNA or gDNA derived from T cells, B-cell-depleted T cells, or PBMCs. The dataset comprised deeply sampled blood TCRbeta repertoires from subjects exposed to, actively infected with, or recovered from COVID-19. The repertoires were released in a freely available public database meant as a resource for research on the immune response to SARS-CoV-2. The samples were drawn from the first 160 participants of the ongoing ImmuneRACE study and from 1,254 subjects provided by 6 global collaborators. Sample metadata almost always included a de-identified subject ID, COVID-19 status, age in years and sex. Where HLA class I and class II types were available, the types were taken from metadata supplied by the sample provider, not from assay-based typing.

The CDR3 spans 14 residues, from the cysteine through the phenylalanine. Solely the CDR3 DNA is kept, with 42 bases framed from the first base. Relative to germline, V is 0 bases shorter and J is 5 bases shorter, with 6 bases between their ends. According to the germline V gene, CDR1 reads SGHRS and CDR2 reads YFSETQ. Worth noting for this clone: Its antigen has not been determined. No much larger clone exists at a distance of one base, and base qualities are not known.

The collaborating institutions used their own protocols to collect whole blood in K2EDTA tubes. For TCRbeta analysis, collaborators shipped samples as frozen whole blood, isolated PBMCs, or DNA extracted from either of those sample types. TCRbeta CDR3 regions were amplified from genomic DNA using the immunoSEQ Assay, a bias-controlled multiplex PCR. Per the source publication's procedure: Within the assay, amplification of reference gene primers was used to estimate how many nucleated cells each sample contained. To quantify the absolute abundance of each unique TCRbeta CDR3 rearrangement, sequence reads were collapsed and filtered. For each sample, productive Simpson clonality was calculated by taking the square root of Simpson's diversity index across productive rearrangements. The table comes from immuneACCESS by way of TCRdb, which keeps in-frame sequences with V and J called. Part of the clones is missing from these tables; in studies checked, under half for an unresolved V gene and the rest for unknown reasons. The V and J calls and clone size are taken from that table; D and trimming were inferred from the DNA. The sample has about 230,000 clones on record, 84% of them singletons. The ten biggest clones cover 15% to 20% of the sample.

The investigation overall reported the following: Clinical and demographic metadata were provided uncurated, with the amount varying by source and participant.

The sequenced material came from peripheral blood. The sequence derives from a woman over 75 with active or convalescent COVID-19. This chain is built from TRBV5-1 and TRBJ1-6; the D segment cannot be called with confidence. The nucleotide sequence reads TGCGCCAGCAGCTTGGCCTCAGATAATTCACCCCTCCACTTT. Translated, it reads CASSLASDNSPLHF. Extended through the reference TRBV5-1 and TRBJ1-6 proteins, this CDR3 yields the full variable domain: KAGVTQTPRYLIKTRGQQVTLSCSPISGHRSVSWYQQTPGQGLQFLFEYFSETQRNKGNFPGRFSGRQFSNSRSEMNVSTLELGDSALYLCASSLASDNSPLHFGNGTRLTVT.